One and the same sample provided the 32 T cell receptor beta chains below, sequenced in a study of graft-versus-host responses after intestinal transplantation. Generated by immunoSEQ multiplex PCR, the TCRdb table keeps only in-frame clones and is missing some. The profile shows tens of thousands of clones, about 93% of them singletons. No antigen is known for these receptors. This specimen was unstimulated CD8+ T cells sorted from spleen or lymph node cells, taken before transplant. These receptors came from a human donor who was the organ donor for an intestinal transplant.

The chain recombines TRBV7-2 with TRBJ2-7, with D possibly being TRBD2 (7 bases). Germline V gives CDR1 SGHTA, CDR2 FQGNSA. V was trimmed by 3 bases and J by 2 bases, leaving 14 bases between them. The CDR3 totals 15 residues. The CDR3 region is CASSFQWGGTYEQYF. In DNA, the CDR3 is TGTGCCAGCAGCTTCCAGTGGGGGGGCACCTACGAGCAGTACTTC.

The CDR3 loop reads CASSHTGTGYGYTF. The CDR3 nucleotides read TGCGCCAGCAGCCACACCGGGACAGGCTATGGCTACACCTTC. This chain joins TRBV4-3 and TRBJ1-2; 8 bases agree with TRBD1. The germline gives CDR1 LGHNA, CDR2 YSLEER. The CDR3 runs 14 residues. After removal of 3 bases from V and 4 bases from J, the junction contained 4 bases not matched to a gene.

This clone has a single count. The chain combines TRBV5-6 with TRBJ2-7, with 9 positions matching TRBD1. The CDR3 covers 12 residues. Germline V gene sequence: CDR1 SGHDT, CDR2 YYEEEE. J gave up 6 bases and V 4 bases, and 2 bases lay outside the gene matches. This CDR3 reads CASSGDRVEQYF. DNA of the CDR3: TGTGCCAGCAGCGGGGACAGGGTCGAGCAGTACTTC.

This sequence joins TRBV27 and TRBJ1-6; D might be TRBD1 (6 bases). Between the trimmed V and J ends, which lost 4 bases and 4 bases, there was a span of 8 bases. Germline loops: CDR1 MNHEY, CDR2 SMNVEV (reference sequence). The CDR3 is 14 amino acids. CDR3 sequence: CASSSTGYNSPLHF. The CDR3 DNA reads TGTGCCAGCAGTTCGACAGGATATAATTCACCCCTCCACTTT.

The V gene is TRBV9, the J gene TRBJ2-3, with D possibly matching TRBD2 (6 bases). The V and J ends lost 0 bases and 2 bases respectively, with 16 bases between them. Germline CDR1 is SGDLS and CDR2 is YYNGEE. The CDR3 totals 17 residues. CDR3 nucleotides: TGTGCCAGCAGCGTAGGCACGGGACGGGGGTACACAGATACGCAGTATTTT. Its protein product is CASSVGTGRGYTDTQYF.

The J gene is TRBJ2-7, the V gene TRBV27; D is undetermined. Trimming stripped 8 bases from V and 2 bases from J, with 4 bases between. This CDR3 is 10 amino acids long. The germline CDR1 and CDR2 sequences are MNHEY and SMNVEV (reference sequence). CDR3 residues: CASGTYEQYF. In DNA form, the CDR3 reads TGTGCCAGCGGGACCTACGAGCAGTACTTC.

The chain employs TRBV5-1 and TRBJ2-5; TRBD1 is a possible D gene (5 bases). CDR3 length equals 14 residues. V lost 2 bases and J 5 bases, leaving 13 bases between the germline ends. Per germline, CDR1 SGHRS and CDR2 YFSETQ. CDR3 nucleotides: TGCGCCAGCAGCTTAGTCAGGGAAGGGGAGACCCAGTACTTC. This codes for CASSLVREGETQYF.

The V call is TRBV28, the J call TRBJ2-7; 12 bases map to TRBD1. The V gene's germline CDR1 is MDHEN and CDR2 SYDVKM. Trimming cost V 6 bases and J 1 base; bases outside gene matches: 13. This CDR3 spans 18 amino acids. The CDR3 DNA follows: TGTGCCAGCAGACGCCCGGGACAGGGGGCTTCGAATTCCTACGAGCAGTACTTC. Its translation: CASRRPGQGASNSYEQYF.

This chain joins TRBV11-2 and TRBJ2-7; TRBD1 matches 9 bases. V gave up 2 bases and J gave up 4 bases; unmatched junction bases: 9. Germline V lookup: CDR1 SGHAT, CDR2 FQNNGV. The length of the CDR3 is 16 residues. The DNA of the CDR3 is TGTGCCAGCAGCTTACTCCCAGGGACAGGGTTTTACGAGCAGTACTTC. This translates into CASSLLPGTGFYEQYF.

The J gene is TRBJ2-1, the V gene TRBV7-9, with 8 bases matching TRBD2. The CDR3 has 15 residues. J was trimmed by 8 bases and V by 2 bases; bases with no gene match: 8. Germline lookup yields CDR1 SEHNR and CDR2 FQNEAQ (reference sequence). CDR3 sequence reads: CASSLSRLAKDEQFF. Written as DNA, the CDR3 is TGTGCCAGCAGCTTATCCCGACTAGCGAAGGATGAGCAGTTCTTC.

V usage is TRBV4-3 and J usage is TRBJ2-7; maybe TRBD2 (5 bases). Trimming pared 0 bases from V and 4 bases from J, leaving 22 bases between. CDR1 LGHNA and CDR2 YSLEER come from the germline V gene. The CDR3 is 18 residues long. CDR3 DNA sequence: TGCGCCAGCAGCCAAGATTGGTTACGAAGTCGGACTCATTACGAGCAGTACTTC. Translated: CASSQDWLRSRTHYEQYF.

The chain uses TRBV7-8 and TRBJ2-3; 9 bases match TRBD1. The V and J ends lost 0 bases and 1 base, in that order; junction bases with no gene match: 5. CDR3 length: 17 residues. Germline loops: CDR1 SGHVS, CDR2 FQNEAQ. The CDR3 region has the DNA TGTGCCAGCAGCTTAGCGCACAGGGGGCCTCGCACAGATACGCAGTATTTT. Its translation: CASSLAHRGPRTDTQYF.

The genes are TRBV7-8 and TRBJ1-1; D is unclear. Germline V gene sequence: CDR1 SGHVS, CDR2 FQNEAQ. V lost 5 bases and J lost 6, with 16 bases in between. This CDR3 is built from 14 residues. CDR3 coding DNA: TGTGCCAGCAGCCTGGGTCTCTTTAACCCTGAAGCTTTCTTT. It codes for CASSLGLFNPEAFF. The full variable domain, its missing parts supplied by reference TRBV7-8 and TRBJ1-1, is GAGVSQSPRYKVAKRGQDVALRCDPISGHVSLFWYQQALGQGPEFLTYFQNEAQLDKSGLPSDRFFAERPEGSVSTLKIQRTQQEDSAVYLCASSLGLFNPEAFFGQGTRLTVV.

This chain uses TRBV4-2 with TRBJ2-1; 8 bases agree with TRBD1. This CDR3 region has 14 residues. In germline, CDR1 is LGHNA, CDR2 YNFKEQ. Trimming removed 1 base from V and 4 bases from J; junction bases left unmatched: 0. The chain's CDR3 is CASSQGTGYNEQFF. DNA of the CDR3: TGTGCCAGCAGCCAAGGGACAGGGTACAATGAGCAGTTCTTC.

CDR3 amino acids: CASSQWATAYEQYF. The CDR3 nucleotides are TGCGCCAGCAGCCAGTGGGCGACAGCCTACGAGCAGTACTTC. V and J are TRBV4-3 and TRBJ2-7; D possibly corresponds to TRBD1 (5 bases). The CDR3 covers 14 residues. Germline V gives CDR1 LGHNA, CDR2 YSLEER. V was trimmed by 3 bases and J by 2 bases, leaving 11 bases between them.

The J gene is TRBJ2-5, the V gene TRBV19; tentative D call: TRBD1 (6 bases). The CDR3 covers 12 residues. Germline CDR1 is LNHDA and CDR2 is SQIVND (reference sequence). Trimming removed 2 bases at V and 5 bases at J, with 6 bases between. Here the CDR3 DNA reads TGTGCCAGTAGTATAAGGGGGGAGACCCAGTACTTC. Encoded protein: CASSIRGETQYF.

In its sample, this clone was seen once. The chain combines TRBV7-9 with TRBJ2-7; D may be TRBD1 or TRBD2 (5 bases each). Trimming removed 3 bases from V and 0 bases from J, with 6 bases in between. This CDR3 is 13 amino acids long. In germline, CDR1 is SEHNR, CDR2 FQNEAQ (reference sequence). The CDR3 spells CASSLGVSYEQYF. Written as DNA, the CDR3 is TGTGCCAGCAGCTTGGGGGTCTCCTACGAGCAGTACTTC.

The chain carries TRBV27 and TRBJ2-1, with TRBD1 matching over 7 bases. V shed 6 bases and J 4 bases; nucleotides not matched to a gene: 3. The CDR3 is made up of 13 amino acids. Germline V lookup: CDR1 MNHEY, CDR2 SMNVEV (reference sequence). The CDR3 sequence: CASSWDRYNEQFF. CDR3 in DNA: TGTGCCAGCAGCTGGGACAGATACAATGAGCAGTTCTTC.

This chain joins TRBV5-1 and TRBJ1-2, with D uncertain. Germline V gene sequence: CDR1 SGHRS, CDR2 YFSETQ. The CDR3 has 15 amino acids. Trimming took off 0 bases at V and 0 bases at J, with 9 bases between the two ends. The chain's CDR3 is CASSLEALSNYGYTF. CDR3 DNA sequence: TGCGCCAGCAGCTTGGAGGCACTTTCTAACTATGGCTACACCTTC.

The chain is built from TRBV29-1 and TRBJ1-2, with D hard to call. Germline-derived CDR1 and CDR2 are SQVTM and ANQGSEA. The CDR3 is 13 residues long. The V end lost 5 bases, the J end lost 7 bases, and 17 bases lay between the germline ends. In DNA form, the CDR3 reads TGCAGCGTTCCCGAGGAAAGGGAGGGTGGCTACACCTTC. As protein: CSVPEEREGGYTF. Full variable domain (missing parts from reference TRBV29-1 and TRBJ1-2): SAVISQKPSRDICQRGTSLTIQCQVDSQVTMMFWYRQQPGQSLTLIATANQGSEATYESGFVIDKFPISRPNLTFSTLTVSNMSPEDSSIYLCSVPEEREGGYTFGSGTRLTVV.

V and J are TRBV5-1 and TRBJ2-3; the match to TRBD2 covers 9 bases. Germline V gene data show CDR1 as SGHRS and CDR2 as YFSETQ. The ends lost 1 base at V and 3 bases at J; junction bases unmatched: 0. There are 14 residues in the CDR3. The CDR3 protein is CASSLTSGTDTQYF. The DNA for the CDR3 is TGCGCCAGCAGCTTGACTAGCGGGACAGATACGCAGTATTTT.

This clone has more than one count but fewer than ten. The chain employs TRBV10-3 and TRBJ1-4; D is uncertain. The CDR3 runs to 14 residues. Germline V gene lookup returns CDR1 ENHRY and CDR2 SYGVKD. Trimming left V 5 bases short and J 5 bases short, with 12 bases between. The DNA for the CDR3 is TGTGCCATCAGTTCCGGGGAAATAAATGAAAAACTGTTTTTT. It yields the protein CAISSGEINEKLFF.

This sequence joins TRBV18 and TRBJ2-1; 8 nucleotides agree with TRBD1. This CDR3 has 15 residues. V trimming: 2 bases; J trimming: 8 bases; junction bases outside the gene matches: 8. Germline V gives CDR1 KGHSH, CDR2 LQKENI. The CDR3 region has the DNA TGTGCCAGCTCACCATTTTCCAGGGGGCCTCATGAGCAGTTCTTC. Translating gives CASSPFSRGPHEQFF.

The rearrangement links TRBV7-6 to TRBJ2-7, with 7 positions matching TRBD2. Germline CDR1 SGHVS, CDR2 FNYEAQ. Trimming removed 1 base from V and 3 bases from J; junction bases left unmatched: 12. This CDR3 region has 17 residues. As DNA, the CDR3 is TGTGCCAGCAGCTTAGTCGTCTCTAGCGGACAAAACTACGAGCAGTACTTC. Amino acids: CASSLVVSSGQNYEQYF.

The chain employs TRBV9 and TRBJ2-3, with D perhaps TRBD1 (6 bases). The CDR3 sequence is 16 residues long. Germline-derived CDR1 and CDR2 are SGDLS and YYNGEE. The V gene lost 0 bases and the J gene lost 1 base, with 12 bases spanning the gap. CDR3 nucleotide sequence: TGTGCCAGCAGCGTAGACGCAGGGGATGGCACAGATACGCAGTATTTT. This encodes CASSVDAGDGTDTQYF.

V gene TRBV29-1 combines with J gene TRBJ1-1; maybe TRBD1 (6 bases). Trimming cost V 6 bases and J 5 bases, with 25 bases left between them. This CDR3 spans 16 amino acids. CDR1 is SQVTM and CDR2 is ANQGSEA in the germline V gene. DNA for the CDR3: TGCAGCGTGCACGCATTCTTCAACAGGGTGGGGACTGAAGCTTTCTTT. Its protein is CSVHAFFNRVGTEAFF. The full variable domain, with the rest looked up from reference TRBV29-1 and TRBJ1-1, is SAVISQKPSRDICQRGTSLTIQCQVDSQVTMMFWYRQQPGQSLTLIATANQGSEATYESGFVIDKFPISRPNLTFSTLTVSNMSPEDSSIYLCSVHAFFNRVGTEAFFGQGTRLTVV.

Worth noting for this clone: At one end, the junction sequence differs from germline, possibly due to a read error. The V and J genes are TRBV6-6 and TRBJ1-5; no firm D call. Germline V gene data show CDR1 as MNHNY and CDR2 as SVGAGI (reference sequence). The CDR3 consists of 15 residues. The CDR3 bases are TGTGCCAGCAGTCACTCGGAGGACCGGGGTCGGCCCCAGCATTTT. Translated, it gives CASSHSEDRGRPQHF.

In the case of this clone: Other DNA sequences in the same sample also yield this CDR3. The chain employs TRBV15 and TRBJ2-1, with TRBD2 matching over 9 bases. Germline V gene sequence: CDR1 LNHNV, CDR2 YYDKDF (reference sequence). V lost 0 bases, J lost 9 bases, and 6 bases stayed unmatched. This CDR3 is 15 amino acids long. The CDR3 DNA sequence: TGTGCCACCAGCAGAGATCGGGCGGGGGGGGTTGAGCAGTTCTTC. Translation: CATSRDRAGGVEQFF.

Written as DNA, the CDR3 is TGTGCCAGCTCCTTCGGCCAAAGGCCTAGCGGGAGGAGTGGGTACGAGCAGTACTTC. This gives the protein CASSFGQRPSGRSGYEQYF. The genes are TRBV18 and TRBJ2-5, with TRBD2 identical over 11 bases. The DNA end favors TRBJ2-7, so the J call may be wrong. This CDR3 contains 19 residues. The germline CDR1 and CDR2 sequences are KGHSH and LQKENI.

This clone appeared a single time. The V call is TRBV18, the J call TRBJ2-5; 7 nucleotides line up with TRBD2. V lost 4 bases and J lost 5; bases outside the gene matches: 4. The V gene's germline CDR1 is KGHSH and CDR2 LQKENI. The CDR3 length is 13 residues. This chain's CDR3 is CASSLGAGETQYF. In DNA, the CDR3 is TGTGCCAGCTCACTGGGAGCGGGGGAGACCCAGTACTTC.

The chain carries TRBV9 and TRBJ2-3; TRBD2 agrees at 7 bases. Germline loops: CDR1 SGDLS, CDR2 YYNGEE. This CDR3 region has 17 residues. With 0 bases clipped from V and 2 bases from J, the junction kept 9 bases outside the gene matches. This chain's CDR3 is CASSVASASGHTDTQYF. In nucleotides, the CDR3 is TGTGCCAGCAGCGTAGCTTCGGCTAGCGGCCACACAGATACGCAGTATTTT.

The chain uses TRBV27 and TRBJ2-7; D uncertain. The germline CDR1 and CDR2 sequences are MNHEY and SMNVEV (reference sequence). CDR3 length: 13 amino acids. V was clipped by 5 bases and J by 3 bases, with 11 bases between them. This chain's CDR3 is CASSIGKYYEQYF. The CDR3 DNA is TGTGCCAGCAGTATTGGCAAATACTACGAGCAGTACTTC.